These T cell receptor beta chains were read from a single sample in a study of cytomegalovirus exposure and HLA in healthy donors. Clones were read by immunoSEQ multiplex PCR, and TCRdb kept only the in-frame ones, dropping some. The sample carries 150,000 to 200,000 clones, more than 60% recorded once. The sample comprised PBMCs. The receptors were gathered from a woman younger than 45 in good health and CMV-seropositive. CDR3s include the opening cysteine and the closing phenylalanine or tryptophan. D genes are given only for firm matches. For some rows the clone size is stated as once, few or many, or as a class when expanded; others skip it.

>TRBV6-5|TRBD2|few|TRBJ2-1
TGTGCCAGCAGTTTTACCTTAGCGGGGGTCTACAATGAGCAGTTCTTC
CASSFTLAGVYNEQFF
>TRBV30|TRBD1|-|TRBJ2-2
TGTGCCTGGAGAGGGGGCCCGAACACCGGGGAGCTGTTTTTT
CAWRGGPNTGELFF
>TRBV4-1|TRBD2|-|TRBJ2-7
TGCGCCAGCAGCCAGTACCCGGGACTAGCGGGGAGCTCCTACGAGCAGTACTTC
CASSQYPGLAGSSYEQYF
>TRBV9|TRBD2|once|TRBJ2-7
TGTGCCAGCAGCGTAGAAGCGGGAAACTACGAGCAGTACTTC
CASSVEAGNYEQYF
>TRBV28|-|-|TRBJ2-7
TGTGCCAGCAGTTTCGAGTTCTACGAGCAGTACTTC
CASSFEFYEQYF
>TRBV7-3|TRBD2|-|TRBJ2-3
TGTGCCAGCAGCGCGAATTTAGCGGGAGGCACAGATACGCAGTATTTT
CASSANLAGGTDTQYF
>TRBV28|-|-|TRBJ2-2
TGTGCCAGCAGTTTTCCAGTAATGAACACCGGGGAGCTGTTTTTT
CASSFPVMNTGELFF
>TRBV6-5|-|-|TRBJ1-1
TGTGCCAGCAGTTACGGGCCAGACACTGAAGCTTTCTTT
CASSYGPDTEAFF
>TRBV28|TRBD2|few|TRBJ2-1
TGTGCCAGCAGTGATGAGCGGGAGTGGGAAAATGAGCAGTTCTTC
CASSDEREWENEQFF
>TRBV5-1|-|-|TRBJ2-1
TGCGCCAGCAGCTTGGGGGGAGACACCGTCAATGTAAGCTCCTACAATGAGCAGTTCTTC
CASSLGGDTVNVSSYNEQFF
>TRBV15|-|-|TRBJ1-2
TGTGCCACCAGCAGAGATTTGGGGGCGGCGTTAGGCTATGGCTACACCTTC
CATSRDLGAALGYGYTF
>TRBV5-6|-|-|TRBJ1-2
TGTGCCAGCAGCGGCGGGACGAAGGCAGCTAACTATGGCTACACCTTC
CASSGGTKAANYGYTF
>TRBV29-1|-|few|TRBJ2-7
TGCAGCGTTGTTATGGGTGGCGGTGGGGAGCAGTACTTC
CSVVMGGGGEQYF
>TRBV10-1|-|-|TRBJ1-1
TGCGCCAGCAGTCAAGATACGGGCACTGAAGCTTTCTTT
CASSQDTGTEAFF
>TRBV10-3|TRBD2|-|TRBJ2-1
TGTGCCATCAGGTCCACACTAGCGGGAGACAATGAGCAGTTCTTC
CAIRSTLAGDNEQFF
>TRBV10-3|TRBD1|-|TRBJ1-3
TGTGCCATCACTAGGGACAGGGGGGAAGGCGCCATATATTTT
CAITRDRGEGAIYF
>TRBV5-1|TRBD1|-|TRBJ1-4
TGCGCCAGCAGCTTGGAGACAGGGGATGAAAAACTGTTTTTT
CASSLETGDEKLFF
>TRBV15|TRBD2|-|TRBJ2-1
TGTGCCACCAGCAGAGATACGGGAGGGACCTCCTACAATGAGCAGTTCTTC
CATSRDTGGTSYNEQFF
>TRBV11-2|-|-|TRBJ2-3
TGTGCCAGCAGCCGTCCCCAGGGGACAGATACGCAGTATTTT
CASSRPQGTDTQYF
>TRBV10-1|TRBD1|few|TRBJ2-3
TGCGCCAGCAGTGCCCGCTCCGGGACAGGGAGCGATACGCAGTATTTT
CASSARSGTGSDTQYF
>TRBV5-6|TRBD1|-|TRBJ1-3
TGTGCCAGCAGCTTGCCAGGGGGATCTGGAAACACCATATATTTT
CASSLPGGSGNTIYF
>TRBV4-1|-|-|TRBJ1-1
TGCGCCAGCAGCCAAGCCCGGGAAGCTTTCTTT
CASSQAREAFF
>TRBV19|TRBD1|-|TRBJ1-5
TGTGCCAGTAACTCCAGGGGGACAGGGAGCAATCAGCCCCAGCATTTT
CASNSRGTGSNQPQHF
>TRBV20-1|TRBD2|-|TRBJ2-7
TGCGGGGGACTAGCGGATTACGAGCAGTACTTC
CGGLADYEQYF
>TRBV5-4|-|-|TRBJ2-1
TGTGCCAGCAGCCAGAATAGGGGGACGGTGTACAATGAGCAGTTCTTC
CASSQNRGTVYNEQFF
>TRBV5-1|TRBD2|-|TRBJ2-7
TGCGCCAGCAGCTGGCCCGGGACTAGCGTCTACGAGCAGTACTTC
CASSWPGTSVYEQYF
>TRBV4-1|-|-|TRBJ2-3
TGCGCCAGCAGCCAAGATATGGGCCCGAATACGCAGTATTTT
CASSQDMGPNTQYF
>TRBV5-1|TRBD1|-|TRBJ2-2
TGCGCCAGCAGCACCACAGGGGGGCTGACCGGGGAGCTGTTTTTT
CASSTTGGLTGELFF
>TRBV5-1|-|-|TRBJ1-1
TGCGCCAGCAGCTTGGCCCAGACTTCGAACACTGAAGCTTTCTTT
CASSLAQTSNTEAFF
>TRBV5-1|-|-|TRBJ2-2
TGCGCCAGCAGCCAATATAACAGTCCGACCGGGGAGCTGTTTTTT
CASSQYNSPTGELFF
>TRBV7-8|-|-|TRBJ2-7
TGTGCCAGCAGCTTAGCGGGAGGAAGGGAGCAGTACTTC
CASSLAGGREQYF
>TRBV10-1|TRBD2|-|TRBJ2-3
TGCGCCAGCAGTGGGACTAGCAGAGATACGCAGTATTTT
CASSGTSRDTQYF
>TRBV9|-|-|TRBJ2-3
TGTGCCAGCAGCGTGACAGGTTACGCAGATACGCAGTATTTT
CASSVTGYADTQYF
>TRBV30|-|-|TRBJ2-3
TGTGCCTGGAGTGTGAATAGCGGCCCGAGGGGTACGCAGTATTTT
CAWSVNSGPRGTQYF
>TRBV19|TRBD2|once|TRBJ2-1
TGTGCCAGTAGTATAGGGGCGGGAGATGAGCAGTTCTTC
CASSIGAGDEQFF
>TRBV18|-|-|TRBJ2-7
TGTGCCAGCTCACCAGACAGGTCCTTCTACGAGCAGTACTTC
CASSPDRSFYEQYF
>TRBV7-9|-|-|TRBJ2-7
TGTGCCAGCAGCTTATCCGGGCCAGGGTTGAACGAGCAGTACTTC
CASSLSGPGLNEQYF
>TRBV5-6|-|-|TRBJ1-1
TGTGCCAGCAGTCACAGGGAGAGGACTGAAGCTTTCTTT
CASSHRERTEAFF
>TRBV9|-|once|TRBJ1-1
TGTGCCAGCAGCGTAGTAGATCTCTGGGGGGGGGCTGAAGCTTTCTTT
CASSVVDLWGGAEAFF
>TRBV11-2|-|-|TRBJ2-3
TGTGCCAGCAGCTTAGGTACGGGGTTTAGCACAGATACGCAGTATTTT
CASSLGTGFSTDTQYF
>TRBV6-6|TRBD1|-|TRBJ2-7
TGTGCCAGCAGTTACTCACCGGGACAGGGCTACGAGCAGTACTTC
CASSYSPGQGYEQYF
>TRBV6-1|-|-|TRBJ1-1
TGTGCCAGCAGTGAAGGACGGGTCAGTTTAACTGAAGCTTTCTTT
CASSEGRVSLTEAFF
>TRBV7-9|-|few|TRBJ2-7
TGTGCCAGCAGCTCGGACTCGCCGGGGGAGCAGTACTTC
CASSSDSPGEQYF
>TRBV10-2|-|-|TRBJ1-5
TGCGCCAGCAGTGGGGGCTACAATCAGCCCCAGCATTTT
CASSGGYNQPQHF
>TRBV6-5|TRBD1|-|TRBJ2-7
TGTGCCAGCTGGGACAGGGTAATGTACGAGCAGTACTTC
CASWDRVMYEQYF
>TRBV30|-|-|TRBJ2-2
TGTGCCTGGAGTAGCCGTGCCCTACCGTGGGGGGAGCTGTTTTTT
CAWSSRALPWGELFF
>TRBV7-8|TRBD2|-|TRBJ2-1
TGTGCCAGCAGCTATGACCGGGACTACAACAATGAGCAGTTCTTC
CASSYDRDYNNEQFF